This TCR beta chain was found in a study of graft-versus-host responses after intestinal transplantation. Study background: Recipients received multivisceral, liver-intestinal, or isolated intestinal transplants. Induction using anti-thymocyte globulin, followed by tacrolimus and steroids for roughly 3 years, was given to all recipients.

Only in-frame clones appear in the TCRdb table, and some are missing; sequencing was by immunoSEQ multiplex PCR. This sample has some 81,000 clones; roughly nine tenths occur once, and the top ten carry roughly 0.31%. The ends lost 5 bases at V and 1 base at J; junction bases unmatched: 14. Germline V lookup: CDR1 SGHTA, CDR2 FQGTGA. This CDR3 contains 18 residues. With respect to this clone: What it binds is unknown.

This TCR was recovered from a human donor who received an intestinal transplant. This chain connects TRBV7-3 to TRBJ2-3; TRBD2 matches at 8 bases. The sample was unstimulated CD4+ T cells sorted from spleen or lymph node cells, taken before intestinal transplant. CDR3 sequence: CASSQTALRAGGTDTQYF. In DNA, the CDR3 is TGTGCCAGCAGCCAAACAGCCCTTCGAGCGGGAGGCACAGATACGCAGTATTTT.